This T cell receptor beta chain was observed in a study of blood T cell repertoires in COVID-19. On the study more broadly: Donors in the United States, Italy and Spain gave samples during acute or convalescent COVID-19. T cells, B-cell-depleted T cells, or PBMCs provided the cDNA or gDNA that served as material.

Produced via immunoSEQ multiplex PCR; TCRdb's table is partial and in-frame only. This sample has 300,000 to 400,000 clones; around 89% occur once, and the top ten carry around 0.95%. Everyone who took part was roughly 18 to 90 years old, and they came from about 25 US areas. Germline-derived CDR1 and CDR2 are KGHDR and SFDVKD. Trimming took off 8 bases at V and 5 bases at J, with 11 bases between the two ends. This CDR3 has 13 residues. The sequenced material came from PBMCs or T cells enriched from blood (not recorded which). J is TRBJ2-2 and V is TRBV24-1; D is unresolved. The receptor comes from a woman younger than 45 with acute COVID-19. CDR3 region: CATKSQRTGELFF. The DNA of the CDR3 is TGTGCCACCAAGTCCCAGAGGACCGGGGAGCTGTTTTTT.